This TCR beta chain was identified in a study of CD8+CD57+ T cells in acquired aplastic anemia. Patients picked for sequencing had shown CD8+CD57+ cell expansion detected by flow cytometry. General observations from the study: Patients and controls shared 25 to 35 CD8+ CDR3 sequences, highly expressed in patients.

About this clonotype itself: The antigen remains unidentified. One end of the junction varies from germline; a read error may be responsible.

It was genomic DNA that served as the template for profiling TCR beta VDJ and CDR3. TCRdb reanalysed the reads using MiXCR and keeps one entry per CDR3 protein. There are about 120,000 distinct CDR3 sequences in the sample; about 40% occur only once, and about 2.6% lies in the top ten. The clonotype comes from a human donor with aplastic anemia. The material sequenced was sorted CD4+, CD8+, or CD8+CD57+ T cells (not recorded which) from PBMCs.

CDR3 loop: CASSVAGGYNSPLHF. In nucleotides, the CDR3 is TGTGCTAGCAGCGTAGCAGGGGGCTATAATTCACCCCTCCACTTT. J is TRBJ1-6 and V is TRBV9, with 7 bases that match TRBD1. The germline CDR1 and CDR2 sequences are SGDLS and YYNGEE. This CDR3 is built from 15 residues.